This TCR beta chain was observed in a study of blood T cell repertoires in COVID-19. This clone turned up a few times. Per the germline V gene, CDR1 is SEHNR and CDR2 is FQNEAQ (reference sequence). The CDR3 has 19 residues. The ends lost 5 bases at V and 0 bases at J; junction bases unmatched: 16. The table came from immunoSEQ multiplex PCR; TCRdb's copy has only in-frame clones and leaves some out. The sample holds some 360,000 clones, more than 70% seen once. Material for sequencing was peripheral blood. V and J are TRBV7-9 and TRBJ1-3, with 7 bases lining up with TRBD1. The source of this sequence is a woman aged 55-70 years with COVID-19, enrolled during active disease. The CDR3 protein is CASSLPGQSLRISGNTIYF. DNA for the CDR3: TGTGCCAGCAGCCTTCCGGGACAGAGCCTGAGAATCTCTGGAAACACCATATATTTT.